Listed below are T cell receptor beta chains from one sample, sequenced in a study of cytomegalovirus exposure and HLA in healthy donors. Clones were read by immunoSEQ multiplex PCR, and TCRdb kept only the in-frame ones, dropping some. The table records approximately 110,000 clones, around 72% of them present only once. The material sequenced was PBMCs. These receptors were collected from a man aged 25 to 40 in good health and CMV-seronegative. The CDR3 runs from the conserved cysteine through the conserved F or W. D genes are given only for firm matches. Rows give clone size only sometimes, using once, few, many, or a class for an expanded clone.

d_call	v_call	clone_size	j_call	cdr3_aa	cdr3_nt
NA	TRBV10-1	NA	TRBJ1-1	CASSEGTPNTEAFF	TGCGCCAGCAGTGAAGGGACTCCGAACACTGAAGCTTTCTTT
TRBD1	TRBV5-1	NA	TRBJ1-1	CASRDPGQPASF	TGCGCCAGCAGGGACCCGGGACAGCCTGCCAGCTTT
NA	TRBV9	NA	TRBJ1-1	CASSVESTDTEAFF	TGTGCCAGCAGCGTAGAATCTACCGACACTGAAGCTTTCTTT
TRBD1	TRBV7-9	few	TRBJ2-1	CASSQSTGTGRPMKFF	TGTGCCAGCAGTCAATCAACCGGGACAGGGAGACCAATGAAGTTCTTC
NA	TRBV6-4	NA	TRBJ1-4	CASSDITGGKLFF	TGTGCCAGCAGTGACATCACTGGAGGAAAACTGTTTTTT
TRBD1	TRBV2	NA	TRBJ2-3	CASTPGTGITDTQYF	TGTGCCAGCACGCCCGGGACAGGAATCACAGATACGCAGTATTTT
NA	TRBV6-5	NA	TRBJ1-1	CASSSGYTEAFF	TGTGCCAGCAGTTCCGGTTACACTGAAGCTTTCTTT
NA	TRBV19	NA	TRBJ2-7	CASKGGSSYEQYF	TGTGCCTCAAAGGGGGGGAGCTCCTACGAGCAGTACTTC
NA	TRBV7-3	once	TRBJ2-6	CASSLSVGSSSGANVLTF	TGTGCCAGCAGCTTAAGCGTGGGCTCGAGCTCTGGGGCCAACGTCCTGACTTTC
TRBD1	TRBV7-9	NA	TRBJ2-7	CASRGYTYEQYF	TGTGCTTCCAGGGGGTATACCTACGAGCAGTACTTC
TRBD1	TRBV30	NA	TRBJ2-1	CAWSVRQGSTYNEQFF	TGTGCCTGGAGTGTTCGACAGGGGTCGACCTACAATGAGCAGTTCTTC
TRBD2	TRBV2	NA	TRBJ2-1	CASSDWEGHNEQFF	TGTGCCAGCAGTGATTGGGAGGGGCACAATGAGCAGTTCTTC
TRBD1	TRBV2	few	TRBJ1-1	CASSVDRVNTEAFF	TGTGCCAGCAGTGTCGACAGGGTGAACACTGAAGCTTTCTTT
NA	TRBV19	NA	TRBJ1-5	CASSIPDGDQPQHF	TGTGCCAGTAGTATACCTGACGGAGATCAGCCCCAGCATTTT
NA	TRBV2	NA	TRBJ2-7	CASSETGHSYEQYF	TGTGCCAGCAGCGAGACAGGCCACTCCTACGAGCAGTACTTC
NA	TRBV4-1	NA	TRBJ2-7	CASSQEWQVLMYEQYF	TGCGCCAGCAGCCAAGAATGGCAGGTCCTTATGTACGAGCAGTACTTC
NA	TRBV4-3	NA	TRBJ1-6	CASSQILNRDSPLHF	TGCGCCAGCAGCCAGATCTTGAACAGGGATTCACCCCTCCACTTT
TRBD1	TRBV29-1	NA	TRBJ2-5	CSAESGRGETQYF	TGCAGCGCCGAGTCGGGCAGGGGGGAGACCCAGTACTTC
NA	TRBV7-2	NA	TRBJ2-7	CASSSRPGRDYEQYF	TGTGCCAGCAGCTCTCGCCCCGGACGGGATTACGAGCAGTACTTC
NA	TRBV5-1	NA	TRBJ2-3	CASRLGEGFSTDTQYF	TGCGCCAGCAGGTTGGGAGAGGGCTTTAGCACAGATACGCAGTATTTT
NA	TRBV6-5	NA	TRBJ1-5	CASSYSTGGGQPQHF	TGTGCCAGCAGTTACTCGACGGGGGGCGGTCAGCCCCAGCATTTT
NA	TRBV29-1	NA	TRBJ2-1	CSVEGRTAYNEQFF	TGCAGCGTTGAAGGTCGGACAGCTTACAATGAGCAGTTCTTC
NA	TRBV10-3	NA	TRBJ1-1	CAISNQAEAFF	TGTGCCATCAGTAACCAGGCTGAAGCTTTCTTT
TRBD2	TRBV7-3	once	TRBJ2-2	CASSPRTSGGELFF	TGTGCCAGCAGCCCACGGACTAGCGGCGGGGAGCTGTTTTTT
NA	TRBV5-1	NA	TRBJ2-5	CASSVLQETQYF	TGCGCCAGCAGCGTATTACAAGAGACCCAGTACTTC
TRBD1	TRBV27	NA	TRBJ1-2	CASSPTPGQGVVYGYTF	TGTGCCAGCAGTCCTACCCCGGGACAGGGGGTTGTCTATGGCTACACCTTC
NA	TRBV5-5	few	TRBJ2-3	CASSLGITDTQYF	TGTGCCAGCAGCTTGGGTATCACAGATACGCAGTATTTT
TRBD2	TRBV18	NA	TRBJ2-5	CASSPPTSGGAETQYF	TGTGCCAGCTCACCACCAACTAGCGGGGGAGCAGAGACCCAGTACTTC
TRBD1	TRBV6-5	once	TRBJ2-1	CASSVPGQGRFF	TGTGCCAGCAGCGTTCCGGGACAGGGTCGGTTCTTC
TRBD2	TRBV11-2	NA	TRBJ2-7	CASSPLSGRPGEQYF	TGTGCCAGCAGCCCTCTTAGCGGGAGGCCCGGCGAGCAGTACTTC
NA	TRBV5-1	NA	TRBJ2-5	CASSDRLQETQYF	TGCGCCAGCAGCGACAGATTACAAGAGACCCAGTACTTC
TRBD1	TRBV19	many	TRBJ2-7	CASSITRTGLTYEQYF	TGTGCCAGTAGTATAACCAGGACAGGGCTCACCTACGAGCAGTACTTC
NA	TRBV5-4	NA	TRBJ1-1	CASSRTDTEAFF	TGTGCCAGCAGCCGTACTGACACTGAAGCTTTCTTT
NA	TRBV5-4	few	TRBJ2-5	CASSLPSMETQYF	TGTGCCAGCAGCTTACCTAGTATGGAGACCCAGTACTTC
NA	TRBV19	NA	TRBJ1-2	CASSRGHGAVDYGYTF	TGTGCCAGTAGTAGGGGACATGGGGCCGTGGACTATGGCTACACCTTC
TRBD2	TRBV29-1	NA	TRBJ2-3	CSANPSGGGDTQYF	TGCAGCGCTAACCCAAGCGGGGGTGGAGATACGCAGTATTTT
NA	TRBV4-2	once	TRBJ2-1	CASSQGLRGSTYNEQFF	TGTGCCAGCAGCCAAGGCCTCAGGGGCTCCACCTACAATGAGCAGTTCTTC
NA	TRBV30	NA	TRBJ1-2	CAWSQQGVGYGYTF	TGTGCCTGGAGTCAACAGGGCGTTGGCTATGGCTACACCTTC
NA	TRBV7-2	NA	TRBJ2-7	CASSLLGGGRYEQYF	TGTGCCAGCAGCTTATTGGGGGGGGGCCGTTACGAGCAGTACTTC
NA	TRBV19	few	TRBJ1-5	CASRPEPQHF	TGTGCCAGTAGACCAGAGCCCCAGCATTTT
NA	TRBV29-1	NA	TRBJ2-7	CSVAEGRTLEQYF	TGCAGCGTTGCGGAGGGGAGAACTCTCGAGCAGTACTTC